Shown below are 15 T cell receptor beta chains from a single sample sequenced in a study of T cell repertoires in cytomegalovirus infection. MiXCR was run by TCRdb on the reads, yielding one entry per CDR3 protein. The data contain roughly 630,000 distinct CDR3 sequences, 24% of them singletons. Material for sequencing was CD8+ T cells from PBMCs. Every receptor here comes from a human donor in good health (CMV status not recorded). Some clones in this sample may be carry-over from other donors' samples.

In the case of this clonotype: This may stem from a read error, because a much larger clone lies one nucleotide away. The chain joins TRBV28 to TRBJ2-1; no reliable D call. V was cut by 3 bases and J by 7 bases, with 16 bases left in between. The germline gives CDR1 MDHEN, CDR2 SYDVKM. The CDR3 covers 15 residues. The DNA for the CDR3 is TGTGCCAGCAGTTTCAAGTGGCTACTTTGGAATGAGCAGTTCTTC. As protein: CASSFKWLLWNEQFF.

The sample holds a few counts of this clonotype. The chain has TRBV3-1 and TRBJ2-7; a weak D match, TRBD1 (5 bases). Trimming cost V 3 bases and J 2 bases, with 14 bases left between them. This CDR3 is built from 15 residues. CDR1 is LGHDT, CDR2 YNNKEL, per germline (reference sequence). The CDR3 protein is CASSHVNRGPYEQYF. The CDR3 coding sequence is TGTGCCAGCAGCCATGTGAATAGGGGCCCCTACGAGCAGTACTTC.

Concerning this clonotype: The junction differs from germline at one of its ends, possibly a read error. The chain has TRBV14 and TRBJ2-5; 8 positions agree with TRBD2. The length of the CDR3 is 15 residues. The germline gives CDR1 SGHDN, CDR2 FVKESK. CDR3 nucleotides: TGTGTCAGCAGCCAGATGGCGGGGGGCCCTCAGACCCAGTACTTC. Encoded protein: CVSSQMAGGPQTQYF.

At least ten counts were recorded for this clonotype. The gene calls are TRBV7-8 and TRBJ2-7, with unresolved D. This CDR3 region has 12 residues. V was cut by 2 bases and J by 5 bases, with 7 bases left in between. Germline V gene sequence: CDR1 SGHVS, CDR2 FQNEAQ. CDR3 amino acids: CASSLINNEQYV. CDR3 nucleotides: TGTGCCAGCAGCTTAATTAACAACGAGCAGTACGTC.

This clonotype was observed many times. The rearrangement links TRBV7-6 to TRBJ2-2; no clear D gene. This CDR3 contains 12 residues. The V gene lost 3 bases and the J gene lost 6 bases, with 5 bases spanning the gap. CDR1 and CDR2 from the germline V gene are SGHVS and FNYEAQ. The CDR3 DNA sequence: TGTGCCAGCAGCTTTACTCCCGGGGAGCTGTTTTTT. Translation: CASSFTPGELFF.

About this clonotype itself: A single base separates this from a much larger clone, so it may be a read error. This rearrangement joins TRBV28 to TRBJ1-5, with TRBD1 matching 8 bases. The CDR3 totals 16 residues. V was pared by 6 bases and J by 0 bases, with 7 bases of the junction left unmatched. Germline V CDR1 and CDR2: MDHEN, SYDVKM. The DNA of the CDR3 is TGTGCCAGCAGCTTAGACAGGGGCTATAGCAATCAGCCCCAGCATTTT. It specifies CASSLDRGYSNQPQHF.

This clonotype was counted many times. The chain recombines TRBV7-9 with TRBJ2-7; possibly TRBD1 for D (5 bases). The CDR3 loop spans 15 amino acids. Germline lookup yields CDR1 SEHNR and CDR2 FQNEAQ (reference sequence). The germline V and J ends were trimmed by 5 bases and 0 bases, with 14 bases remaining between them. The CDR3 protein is CASSPPGLSSYEQYV. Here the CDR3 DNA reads TGTGCCAGCAGCCCTCCAGGGCTGAGCTCCTACGAGCAGTACGTC.

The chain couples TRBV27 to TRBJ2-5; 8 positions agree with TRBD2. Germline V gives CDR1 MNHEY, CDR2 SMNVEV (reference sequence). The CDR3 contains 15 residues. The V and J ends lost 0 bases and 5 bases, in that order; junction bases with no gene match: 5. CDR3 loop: CASSLSLAVLETQYF. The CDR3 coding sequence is TGTGCCAGCAGTTTATCACTAGCGGTGCTGGAGACCCAGTACTTC.

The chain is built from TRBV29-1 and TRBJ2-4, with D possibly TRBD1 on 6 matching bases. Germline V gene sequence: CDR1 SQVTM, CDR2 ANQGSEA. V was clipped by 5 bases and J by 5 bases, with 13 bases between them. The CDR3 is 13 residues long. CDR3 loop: CSVHDRSQNIQYF. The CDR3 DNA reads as TGCAGCGTTCATGACAGGTCCCAAAACATTCAGTACTTC.

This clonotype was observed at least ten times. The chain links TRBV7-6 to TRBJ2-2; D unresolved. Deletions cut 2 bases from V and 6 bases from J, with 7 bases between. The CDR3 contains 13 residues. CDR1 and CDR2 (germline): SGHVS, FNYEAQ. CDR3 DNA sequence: TGTGCCAGCAGCTTAAGGGAACCCGGGGAGCTGTTTTTT. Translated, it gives CASSLREPGELFF. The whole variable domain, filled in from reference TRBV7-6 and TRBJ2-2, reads GAGVSQSPRYKVTKRGQDVALRCDPISGHVSLYWYRQALGQGPEFLTYFNYEAQQDKSGLPNDRFSAERPEGSISTLTIQRTEQRDSAMYRCASSLREPGELFFGEGSRLTVL.

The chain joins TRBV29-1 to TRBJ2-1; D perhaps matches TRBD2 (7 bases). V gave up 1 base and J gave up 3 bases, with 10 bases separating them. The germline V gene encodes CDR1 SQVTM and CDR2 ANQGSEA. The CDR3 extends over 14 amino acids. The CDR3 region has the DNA TGCAGCGTTGAAGGGCGGGGGCTCTACAATGAGCAGTTCTTC. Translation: CSVEGRGLYNEQFF.

The CDR3 nucleotides read TGTGCCAGCAGCGATGACCACTGGGCCACTGAAGCTTTCTTT. This gives the protein CASSDDHWATEAFF. The J gene is TRBJ1-1, the V gene TRBV9; D gene unclear. V was trimmed by 3 bases and J by 4 bases, leaving 13 bases between them. CDR1 SGDLS and CDR2 YYNGEE come from the germline V gene. The length of the CDR3 is 14 residues.

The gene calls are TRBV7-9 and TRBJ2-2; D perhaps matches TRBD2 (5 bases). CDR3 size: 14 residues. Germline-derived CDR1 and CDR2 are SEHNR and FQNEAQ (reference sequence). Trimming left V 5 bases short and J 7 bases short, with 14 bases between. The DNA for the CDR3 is TGTGCCAGCAGCCTTGATAGCGCCGGCGGGGAGCTGTTTTTT. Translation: CASSLDSAGGELFF.

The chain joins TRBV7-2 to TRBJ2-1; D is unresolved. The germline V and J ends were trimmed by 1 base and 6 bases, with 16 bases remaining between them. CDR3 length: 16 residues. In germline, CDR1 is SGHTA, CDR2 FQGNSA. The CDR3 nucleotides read TGTACCAGCAGCTTAGTTCCCCCGGGTCGTGGCAATGAGCAGTTCTTC. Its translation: CTSSLVPPGRGNEQFF.

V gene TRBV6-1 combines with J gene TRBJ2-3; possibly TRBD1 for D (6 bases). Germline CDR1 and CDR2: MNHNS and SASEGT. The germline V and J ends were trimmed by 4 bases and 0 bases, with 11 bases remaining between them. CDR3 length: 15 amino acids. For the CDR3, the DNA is TGTGCCAGCAGTGCCCGGACAGCTAGCACAGATACGCAGTATTTT. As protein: CASSARTASTDTQYF.